The source of this T cell receptor beta chain is a study of post-analysis software for immune sequencing data. Unique-molecular-identifier-tagged TCR beta cDNA libraries were used. Hundreds of thousands of cDNA molecules came from around 1 to 9.1 million T cells. TCRdb used MiXCR to reprocess the PCR reads, holding one entry per CDR3 protein. The sample gives about 820,000 distinct CDR3 sequences, about 50% of which show up once; approximately 4.4% is in the top ten. General study results and limits: Comparison with controls showed significantly lower normalized Chao1 diversity in multiple sclerosis patients. Patients carried several TRBV segments more frequently than controls did, and TRBV5-6, TRBV5-1 and TRBV20-1 were among them. Strong co-clustering by F measure was seen for same-batch samples.

Remarks on this clonotype: What it binds is unknown.

Germline V CDR1 and CDR2: SQVTM, ANQGSEA. J was trimmed by 5 bases and V by 6 bases; bases with no gene match: 11. CDR3 length: 14 amino acids. This TCR was sampled from a girl aged 5-17 years with multiple sclerosis. The sample was blood. The J gene is TRBJ2-5, the V gene TRBV29-1, with 8 bases matching TRBD1. The CDR3: CSVDGQGATETQYF. DNA for the CDR3: TGCAGCGTAGACGGCCAGGGGGCGACGGAGACCCAGTACTTC.